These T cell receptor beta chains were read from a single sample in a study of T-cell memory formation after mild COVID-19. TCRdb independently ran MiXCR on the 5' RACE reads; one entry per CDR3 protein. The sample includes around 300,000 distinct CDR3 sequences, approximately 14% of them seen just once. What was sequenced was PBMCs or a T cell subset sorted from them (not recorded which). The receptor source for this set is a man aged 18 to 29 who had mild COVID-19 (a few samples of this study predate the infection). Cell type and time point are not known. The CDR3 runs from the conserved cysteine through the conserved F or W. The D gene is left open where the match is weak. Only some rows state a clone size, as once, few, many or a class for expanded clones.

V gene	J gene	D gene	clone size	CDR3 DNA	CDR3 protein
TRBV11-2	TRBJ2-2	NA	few	TGTGCCAGCAGCTTCACGGACGGGGAGCTGTTTTTT	CASSFTDGELFF
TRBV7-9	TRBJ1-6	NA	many	TGTGCCAGCAGCTTAGAAGGGGATAATTCACCCCTCCACTTT	CASSLEGDNSPLHF
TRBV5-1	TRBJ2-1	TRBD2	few	TGCGCCAGCAGCTTGATTGGACTAGCGGGGGGTAATGAGCAGTTCTTC	CASSLIGLAGGNEQFF
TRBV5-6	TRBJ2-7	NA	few	TGTGCCAGCAACCTGTGGGGATACGAGCAGTACTTC	CASNLWGYEQYF
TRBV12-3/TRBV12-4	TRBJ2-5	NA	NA	TGTGCCAGCAGTTTCCCCAACAGGGTCAAGACCCAGTACTTC	CASSFPNRVKTQYF
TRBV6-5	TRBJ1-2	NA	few	TGTGCCAGCAGCCGCGGACAATTTGGTGGCTACACCTTC	CASSRGQFGGYTF
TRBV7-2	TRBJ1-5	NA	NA	TGTGCCAGCAGTCCCCGCCTTAGCAATCAGCCCCAGCATTTT	CASSPRLSNQPQHF
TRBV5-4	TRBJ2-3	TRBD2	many	TGTGCCAGCAGCTTGTATGCTAGCGGGGGACGTTCGCAGTATTTT	CASSLYASGGRSQYF
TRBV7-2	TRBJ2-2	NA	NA	TGTGCCAGCAGCCCGTGGAATGGCGGGGAGCTGTTTTTT	CASSPWNGGELFF
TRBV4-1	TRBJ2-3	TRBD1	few	TGCGCCAGCAGCCAAGGCAGGGGGTCCACAGATACGCAGTATTTT	CASSQGRGSTDTQYF
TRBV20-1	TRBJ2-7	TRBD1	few	TGCAGTGCTAGGAGGGGGCCAACCTACGAGCAGTACTTC	CSARRGPTYEQYF
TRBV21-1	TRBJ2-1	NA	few	TGTGCCAGCTACCTAGTGACTAGCGGGATTCGCTACAATGAGCAGTTCTTC	CASYLVTSGIRYNEQFF
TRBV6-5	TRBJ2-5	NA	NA	TGTGCCAGCAGTTCCAACTCGGCGGCTCGGGAGACCCAGTACTTC	CASSSNSAARETQYF
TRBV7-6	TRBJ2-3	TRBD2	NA	TGTGCCAGCAGCTTTTCTAGCGGGGGGGGAGATACGCAGTATTTT	CASSFSSGGGDTQYF
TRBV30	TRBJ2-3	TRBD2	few	TGTGCCTGGAGTGTGCCTAGCGGGGGGGCCTTCGCAGATACGCAGTATTTT	CAWSVPSGGAFADTQYF
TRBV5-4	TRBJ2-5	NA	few	TGTGCCAGCAGCGAAGGCTCGGCGGAGACCCAGTACTTC	CASSEGSAETQYF
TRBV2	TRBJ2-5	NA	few	TGTGCCAGCAGTGAGATGACAGGACAGGAGACCCAGTACTTC	CASSEMTGQETQYF
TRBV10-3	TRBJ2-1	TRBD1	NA	TGTGCCATCAGTGAAATAAGACAGGGGGCCTACAATGAGCAGTTCTTC	CAISEIRQGAYNEQFF
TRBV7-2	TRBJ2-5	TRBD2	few	TGTGCCAGCAGCATCGGGACTAGCGGACAAGAGACCCAGTACTTC	CASSIGTSGQETQYF
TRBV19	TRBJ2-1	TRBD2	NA	TGTGCCAGCAATTGGGGACTAGCGGGGGGTGATGAGCAGTTCTTC	CASNWGLAGGDEQFF
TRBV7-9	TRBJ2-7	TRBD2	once	TGTGCCAGCAGCAGAGGGGAGGGCGAGCAGTACTTC	CASSRGEGEQYF
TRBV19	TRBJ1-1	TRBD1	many	TGTGCCACAATATGGACAGGGAGATTCACTGAAGCTTTCTTT	CATIWTGRFTEAFF
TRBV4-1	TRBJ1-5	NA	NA	TGCGCCAGCAGCCAAGACCCGGGGTACCAGCCCCAGCATTTT	CASSQDPGYQPQHF
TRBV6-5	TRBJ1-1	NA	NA	TGTGCCAGCAGGGCAGGGAGTATGACTGAAGCTTTCTTT	CASRAGSMTEAFF
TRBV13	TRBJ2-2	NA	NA	TGTGCCAGCAGCTTAGGTCGGGGGGCCCCTACCGGGGAGCTGTTTTTT	CASSLGRGAPTGELFF
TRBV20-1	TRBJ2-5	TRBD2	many	TGCAGTGCCCATCTAGCTAGCGGGGTGCAAGAGACCCAGTACTTC	CSAHLASGVQETQYF
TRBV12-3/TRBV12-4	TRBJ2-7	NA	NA	TGTGCCAGCAGTTTGGTTGAACACAACGACGAGCAGTACTTC	CASSLVEHNDEQYF
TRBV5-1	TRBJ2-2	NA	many	TGCGCCAGCAGCTGGGAGGCGAACACCGGGGAGCTGTTTTTT	CASSWEANTGELFF
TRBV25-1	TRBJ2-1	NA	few	TGTGCCAGCAGTGTACAGGGATACAATGAGCAGTTCTTC	CASSVQGYNEQFF
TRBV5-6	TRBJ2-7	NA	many	TGTGCCAGCAGCGGGACTTCCTACGAGCAGTACTTC	CASSGTSYEQYF
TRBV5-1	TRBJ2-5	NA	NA	TGCGCCAGCAGCAGCTCATCGAAAGAGACCCAGTACTTC	CASSSSSKETQYF
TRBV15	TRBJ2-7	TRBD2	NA	TGTGCCACCAGCGCCGGGGAGGGCTACGAGCAGTACTTC	CATSAGEGYEQYF
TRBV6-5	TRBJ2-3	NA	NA	TGTGCCTGCATGGGGGCAGATACGCAGTATTTT	CACMGADTQYF
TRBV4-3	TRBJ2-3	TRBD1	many	TGCGCCAGCAGCCAAGAGTACAGGGGGAGAGATACGCAGTATTTT	CASSQEYRGRDTQYF
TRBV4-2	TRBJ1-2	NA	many	TGTGCCAGCAGCCAAGAAGGGTCTAACTATGGCTACACCTTC	CASSQEGSNYGYTF
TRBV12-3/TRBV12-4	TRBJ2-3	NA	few	TGTGCCAGCAGTCCCGGGGCCGCAGATACGCAGTATTTT	CASSPGAADTQYF
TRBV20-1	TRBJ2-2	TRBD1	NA	TGCAGTGCTAGAGCGGGGACAGGGGAGACCGGGGAGCTGTTTTTT	CSARAGTGETGELFF
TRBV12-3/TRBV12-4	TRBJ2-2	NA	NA	TGTGCCAGCAGTTTCCTGGCGAACACCGGGGAGCTGTTTTTT	CASSFLANTGELFF
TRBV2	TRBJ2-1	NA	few	TGTGCCAGCAGTGAAGACAGGGTACGGCGGCAGCAGTTCTTC	CASSEDRVRRQQFF
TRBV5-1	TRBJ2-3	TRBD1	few	TGCGCCAGCAGCCGACTTCTTTCGGGACAGGGCACAGATACGCAGTATTTT	CASSRLLSGQGTDTQYF
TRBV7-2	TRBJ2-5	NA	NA	TGTGCCAGCAGCGAGGGCCTCCCCGAGACCCAGTACTTC	CASSEGLPETQYF
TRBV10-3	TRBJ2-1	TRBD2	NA	TGTGCCATCAGCCTCGACCCCGGACTAGCGGGTCGGATCAATGAGCAGTTCTTC	CAISLDPGLAGRINEQFF
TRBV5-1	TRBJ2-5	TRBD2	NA	TGCGCCAGCAGCTTGGGTATGGGGACTAGCCGCCAAGAGACCCAGTACTTC	CASSLGMGTSRQETQYF
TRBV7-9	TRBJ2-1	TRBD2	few	TGTGCCAGCAGAATAAGCCCCGGGACTAGCGGGGGGGCGATTGAGCAGTTCTTC	CASRISPGTSGGAIEQFF
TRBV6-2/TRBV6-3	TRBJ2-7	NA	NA	TGTGCCAGCAGATTTGGGAGTATCGTTTACGAGCAGTACTTC	CASRFGSIVYEQYF
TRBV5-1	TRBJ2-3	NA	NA	TGCGCCAGCAGCACGGGGGAGAGGTTGACAGATACGCAGTATTTT	CASSTGERLTDTQYF
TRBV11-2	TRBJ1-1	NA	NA	TGTGCCAGCAGCTTAGAGATCGGCACTGAAGCTTTCTTT	CASSLEIGTEAFF
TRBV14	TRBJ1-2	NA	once	TGTGCCAGCAGCCAAGGAGGGGCAGGGAACTATGGCTACACCTTC	CASSQGGAGNYGYTF
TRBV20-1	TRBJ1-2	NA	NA	TGCAGTGCTAGCCGGGACTACTATGGCTACACCTTC	CSASRDYYGYTF
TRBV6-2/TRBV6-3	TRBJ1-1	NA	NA	TGTGCCAGCAGCTGGACGGCTGAAGCTTTCTTT	CASSWTAEAFF
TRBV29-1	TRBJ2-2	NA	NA	TGCAGCGTTGCTTCCGGGGATTCCACCGGGGAGCTGTTTTTT	CSVASGDSTGELFF
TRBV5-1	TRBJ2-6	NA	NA	TGCGCCAGCAGCTTTGAAAGAACCTCCTCTGGGGCCAACGTCCTGACTTTC	CASSFERTSSGANVLTF
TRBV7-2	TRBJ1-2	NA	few	TGTGCCAGCAGCATGGAGGCGGGTCAGGGGTCTGGCTACACCTTC	CASSMEAGQGSGYTF
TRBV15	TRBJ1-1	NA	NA	TGTGCCACCAGCACGATCAGGAGGAACACTGAAGCTTTCTTT	CATSTIRRNTEAFF
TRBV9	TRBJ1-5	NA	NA	TGTGCCAGCAGCGAGACGGAGAATCAGCCCCAGCATTTT	CASSETENQPQHF
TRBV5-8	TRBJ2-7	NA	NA	TGTGCCAGCAGCTTTTTGAGTAAATCCTACGAGCAGTACTTC	CASSFLSKSYEQYF
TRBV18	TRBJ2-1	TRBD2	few	TGTGCCAGCTCACCACCCGGGACTAGCGGGGGGTACAATGAGCAGTTCTTC	CASSPPGTSGGYNEQFF
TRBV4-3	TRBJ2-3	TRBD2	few	TGCGCCAGCAGCCACACGGGGGGGTACACAGATACGCAGTATTTT	CASSHTGGYTDTQYF